This entry lists 19 T cell receptor beta chains sequenced from one sample in a study of human T cells and chemical hapten exposure. TCRdb used MiXCR to reprocess the RACE reads, holding one entry per CDR3 protein. The sample has about 76,000 distinct CDR3 sequences, 10% to 15% seen once. The time point here: patch test 3, about 24 weeks after DPC sensitization. Sample treatment: therapeutic diphenylcyclopropenone sensitization with weekly scalp DPC. The starting material was whole blood, obtained in connection with sensitization to the hapten diphenylcyclopropenone (DPC). The receptor source for this set is a woman aged 45-60 years with alopecia areata. Some clones in this sample may be carry-over from other donors' samples.

As concerns this clonotype: A much more abundant neighbour one base away suggests this may be a read error. The J gene is TRBJ2-7, the V gene TRBV20-1; 7 positions match TRBD1. Germline V gene lookup returns CDR1 DFQATT and CDR2 SNEGSKA (reference sequence). The CDR3 totals 15 residues. Trimming took 5 bases from V and 2 from J; bases not matched to a gene: 12. The DNA of the CDR3 is TGCAGTGCTCAAGCTCGGGACAGACCCGCCTACGAGCAGTACTTC. It specifies CSAQARDRPAYEQYF.

This clonotype was detected only a few times. J is TRBJ1-4 and V is TRBV5-1, with TRBD1 as a possible D gene (5 bases). The CDR3 is 15 amino acids. The germline CDR1 and CDR2 sequences are SGHRS and YFSETQ. V shed 4 bases and J shed 0 bases, with 10 bases lying between them. The CDR3 loop is CASSARQSTNEKLFF. DNA of the CDR3: TGCGCCAGCAGCGCCCGACAGTCAACTAATGAAAAACTGTTTTTT.

V and J are TRBV5-1 and TRBJ2-7; 9 bases map to TRBD1. Germline CDR1 reads SGHRS; CDR2 reads YFSETQ. The CDR3 runs 15 residues. Trimming at V came to 4 bases and at J to 4 bases, leaving 9 bases not matched to a gene. CDR3 amino acids: CASSRDRDRAYEQYF. The CDR3 DNA follows: TGCGCCAGCAGCAGGGACCGGGACAGGGCGTACGAGCAGTACTTC.

This clonotype was observed a few times. The rearrangement uses TRBV7-7 and TRBJ1-1; D unresolved. Germline values: CDR1 SSHAT, CDR2 FNYEAQ (reference sequence). This CDR3 is built from 13 residues. Deletions cut 5 bases from V and 1 base from J, with 8 bases between. CDR3 sequence reads: CASSVQENTEAFF. DNA of the CDR3: TGTGCCAGCAGCGTGCAGGAGAACACTGAAGCTTTCTTT. The full variable domain, in which reference TRBV7-7 and TRBJ1-1 provide the parts outside the CDR3, is GAGVSQSPRYKVTKRGQDVTLRCDPISSHATLYWYQQALGQGPEFLTYFNYEAQPDKSGLPSDRFSAERPEGSISTLTIQRTEQRDSAMYRCASSVQENTEAFFGQGTRLTVV.

Ten or more counts support this clonotype. The chain joins TRBV5-1 to TRBJ2-7; 7 nucleotides align to TRBD2. V trimming: 4 bases; J trimming: 2 bases; junction bases outside the gene matches: 15. This CDR3 is built from 17 residues. Germline CDR1 is SGHRS and CDR2 is YFSETQ. The CDR3 loop reads CASSPGGLHLLAYEQYF. The CDR3 bases are TGCGCCAGCAGCCCGGGGGGACTTCACCTACTAGCCTACGAGCAGTACTTC.

This clonotype turned up a few times. This chain links TRBV2 with TRBJ1-3; D call uncertain. The germline V and J ends were trimmed by 5 bases and 7 bases, with 12 bases remaining between them. The CDR3 spans 13 residues. Germline V CDR1 and CDR2: SNHLY, FYNNEI. As DNA, the CDR3 is TGTGCCAGCAGTTTTCAAAGGTGGAACACCATATATTTT. Translation: CASSFQRWNTIYF.

The V and J genes are TRBV5-6 and TRBJ1-1, with D tentatively TRBD1 (5 bases). Germline values: CDR1 SGHDT, CDR2 YYEEEE. The length of the CDR3 is 14 residues. Between the trimmed V and J ends, which lost 0 bases and 7 bases, there was a span of 13 bases. CDR3 coding DNA: TGTGCCAGCAGCTTGGCAACGGGGGGAAGTGAAGCTTTCTTT. As protein: CASSLATGGSEAFF.

This clonotype was observed many times. The chain is built from TRBV19 and TRBJ1-2; D not certain. CDR1 is LNHDA, CDR2 SQIVND, per germline (reference sequence). The CDR3 has 14 residues. V dropped 4 bases and J dropped 4 bases, with 13 bases sitting between them. The CDR3 nucleotides are TGTGCCAGTAGTAGAGCGGGAGTGGTCTATGGCTACACCTTC. Translating it yields CASSRAGVVYGYTF.

In its sample, this clonotype was seen many times. This chain connects TRBV6-1 to TRBJ2-4; the match to TRBD2 covers 14 bases. CDR3 size: 17 residues. In germline, CDR1 is MNHNS, CDR2 SASEGT. Trimming removed 7 bases from V and 1 base from J; junction bases left unmatched: 6. The DNA for the CDR3 is TGTGCCAGCATCGGACTAGCGGGAGGAGTGGCCAAAAACATTCAGTACTTC. Translated, it gives CASIGLAGGVAKNIQYF.

The sample holds many counts of this clonotype. V gene TRBV7-9 combines with J gene TRBJ2-3; D is unresolved. CDR1 is SEHNR and CDR2 is FQNEAQ in the germline V gene (reference sequence). The CDR3 spans 12 residues. V lost 5 bases and J lost 6, with 9 bases in between. The DNA for the CDR3 is TGTGCCAGCAGCCAAGATGTGGATACGCAGTATTTT. Translation: CASSQDVDTQYF.

This clonotype was recorded many times. The V call is TRBV5-5, the J call TRBJ1-4; D is uncertain. The CDR3 has 12 residues. The V gene's germline CDR1 is SGHKS and CDR2 YYEKEE (reference sequence). V gave up 0 bases and J gave up 14 bases, with 11 bases separating them. The CDR3 loop reads CASSLGDFALFF. The DNA of the CDR3 is TGTGCCAGCAGCTTGGGGGATTTCGCCCTGTTTTTT.

This clonotype was detected ten times or more. The chain carries TRBV10-3 and TRBJ1-5; possible D gene TRBD1, 6 bases. The germline V gene encodes CDR1 ENHRY and CDR2 SYGVKD. The V gene lost 4 bases and the J gene lost 7 bases, with 17 bases spanning the gap. This CDR3 has 15 amino acids. The CDR3 protein is CAISGARGKGQPQHF. CDR3 nucleotides: TGTGCCATCAGTGGAGCCAGGGGTAAAGGGCAGCCCCAGCATTTT.

This clonotype was observed at least ten times. The chain is built from TRBV11-2 and TRBJ2-7, with TRBD1 as a possible D gene (6 bases). Germline V CDR1 and CDR2: SGHAT, FQNNGV. The CDR3 consists of 15 residues. Trimming removed 0 bases from V and 6 bases from J, with 15 bases in between. The CDR3 here is CASSLDPRRGSEQYF. The CDR3 DNA reads TGTGCCAGCAGCTTAGATCCCCGTAGGGGGTCCGAGCAGTACTTC.

This clonotype has only a few counts. The chain links TRBV27 to TRBJ2-1; 9 bases line up with TRBD2. With V trimmed by 7 bases and J by 1 base, 8 bases remained unmatched. Germline-derived CDR1 and CDR2 are MNHEY and SMNVEV (reference sequence). The length of the CDR3 is 16 residues. CDR3 sequence (DNA): TGTGCCAGCAAGGGGCACGCGGGAGGGTCCTACAATGAGCAGTTCTTC. This gives the protein CASKGHAGGSYNEQFF.

This clonotype has ten or more counts. The gene calls are TRBV10-3 and TRBJ2-2; D could derive from TRBD1 or TRBD2 (6 bases each). CDR3 length: 15 residues. V shed 6 bases and J shed 3 bases, with 14 bases lying between them. Germline V gene sequence: CDR1 ENHRY, CDR2 SYGVKD. The chain's CDR3 is CAISLGGFDTGELFF. The CDR3 region has the DNA TGTGCCATCAGCTTGGGGGGCTTTGACACCGGGGAGCTGTTTTTT.

The genes are TRBV7-3 and TRBJ2-1; 8 bases agree with TRBD2. V shed 0 bases, J shed 7 bases, and the junction held 5 bases outside the gene matches. Germline V lookup: CDR1 SGHTA, CDR2 FQGTGA. The CDR3 has 15 amino acids. In DNA form, the CDR3 reads TGTGCCAGCAGCTTAACTAGCGGGATCCGAAATGAGCAGTTCTTC. Translated: CASSLTSGIRNEQFF.

In this sample, this clonotype turned up a few times. V and J are TRBV6-5 and TRBJ2-2; weak D call: TRBD2 (6 bases). V was cut by 0 bases and J by 5 bases, with 10 bases left in between. Germline assignment: CDR1 MNHEY and CDR2 SVGAGI. This CDR3 is built from 15 residues. The CDR3 DNA reads TGTGCCAGCAGTTACTCGGGACTGAGGACCGGGGAGCTGTTTTTT. The encoded protein is CASSYSGLRTGELFF.

The sample holds many counts of this clonotype. The chain has TRBV3-1 and TRBJ2-5; D unresolved. CDR1 and CDR2 (germline): LGHDT, YNNKEL (reference sequence). V was trimmed by 1 base and J by 7 bases, leaving 10 bases between them. This CDR3 spans 13 amino acids. The CDR3 DNA reads as TGTGCCAGCAGCCAAGGACCTTTCTTGACCCAGTACTTC. Translated, it gives CASSQGPFLTQYF.

The rearrangement joins TRBV6-2 or TRBV6-3 to TRBJ2-7; D perhaps matches TRBD2 (5 bases). The V gene's germline CDR1 is MNHEY and CDR2 SVGEGT. The CDR3 is 14 residues long. The V gene lost 2 bases and the J gene lost 2 bases, with 10 bases spanning the gap. The CDR3 sequence: CASSYPGSTYEQYF. The CDR3 DNA reads as TGTGCCAGCAGTTACCCGGGGTCCACCTACGAGCAGTACTTC.